Shown below are 16 T cell receptor beta chains from a single sample sequenced in a study of OX40 agonist ivuxolimab in advanced cancers. Generated by immunoSEQ multiplex PCR, the TCRdb table keeps only in-frame clones and is missing some. The sample comprises roughly 50,000 clones, around 90% of which are singletons, and over 8.5% rests with the top ten. The sample here was CD4+ or CD8+ T cells sorted from blood, taken in a trial of the OX40 agonist ivuxolimab. The receptors stem from an adult with an advanced solid tumor such as melanoma, head and neck, liver or kidney cancer.

The chain uses TRBV6-1 and TRBJ2-1, with D tentatively TRBD1 or TRBD2 (5 bases each). The germline gives CDR1 MNHNS, CDR2 SASEGT. The CDR3 covers 14 residues. V was clipped by 6 bases and J by 9 bases, with 18 bases between them. The chain's CDR3 is CASSAGTGPVEQFF. CDR3 nucleotides: TGTGCCAGCAGCGCCGGGACGGGTCCGGTTGAGCAGTTCTTC.

V gene TRBV19 combines with J gene TRBJ1-5; D call uncertain. Germline CDR1 is LNHDA and CDR2 is SQIVND (reference sequence). CDR3 length: 14 amino acids. V was shortened by 6 bases and J by 7 bases, with 16 bases between the two germline ends. The CDR3 spells CASSRGEPPQPQHF. For the CDR3, the DNA is TGTGCCAGTAGCCGGGGAGAGCCTCCACAGCCCCAGCATTTT. Full variable domain (outside the CDR3, taken from reference TRBV19 and TRBJ1-5): DGGITQSPKYLFRKEGQNVTLSCEQNLNHDAMYWYRQDPGQGLRLIYYSQIVNDFQKGDIAEGYSVSREKKESFPLTVTSAQKNPTAFYLCASSRGEPPQPQHFGDGTRLSIL.

V and J are TRBV9 and TRBJ1-1; 7 bases are shared with TRBD1. The V gene's germline CDR1 is SGDLS and CDR2 YYNGEE. The junction had 10 bases not matched to a gene; V was cut back by 3 bases and J by 11 bases. The CDR3 contains 13 residues. The CDR3 coding sequence is TGTGCCAGCAGCGAAATGACAGGGTATGGGGCTTTCTTT. Translation gives CASSEMTGYGAFF.

This chain joins TRBV7-2 and TRBJ2-3; 9 bases match TRBD2. The CDR3 runs to 18 residues. Trimming took 1 base from V and 0 from J; bases not matched to a gene: 8. Germline CDR1 reads SGHTA; CDR2 reads FQGNSA. The CDR3 region is CASSLGTRAGGSTDTQYF. The CDR3 DNA is TGTGCCAGCAGCTTAGGGACGCGAGCGGGAGGCAGCACAGATACGCAGTATTTT.

V usage is TRBV27 and J usage is TRBJ1-5; weak D call: TRBD1 (5 bases). This CDR3 region has 12 residues. Germline V CDR1 and CDR2: MNHEY, SMNVEV (reference sequence). Between the trimmed V and J ends, which lost 3 bases and 6 bases, there was a span of 6 bases. As DNA, the CDR3 is TGTGCCAGCAGTTTGGGGGGTCAGCCCCAGCATTTT. Protein sequence: CASSLGGQPQHF.

This clone occurred a few times. The rearrangement joins TRBV11-2 to TRBJ1-2; D gene unclear. Germline loops: CDR1 SGHAT, CDR2 FQNNGV. This CDR3 is 13 amino acids long. V was pared by 5 bases and J by 7 bases, with 14 bases between. The CDR3 DNA is TGTGCCAGCAGCGGAGGGAGCGGCCTTGGCTACACCTTC. It yields the protein CASSGGSGLGYTF.

The chain joins TRBV7-7 to TRBJ2-6; no reliable D call. The V end lost 5 bases, the J end lost 0 bases, and 8 bases lay between the germline ends. Germline loops: CDR1 SSHAT, CDR2 FNYEAQ (reference sequence). The CDR3 has 15 residues. Written as DNA, the CDR3 is TGTGCCAGCAGCCCGTACAACTCTGGGGCCAACGTCCTGACTTTC. Translation gives CASSPYNSGANVLTF.

The chain has TRBV7-2 and TRBJ1-2; 12 nucleotides line up with TRBD1. CDR3 size: 15 residues. The J segment lost 7 bases and the V segment lost 8 bases, leaving 11 bases of the junction unmatched. From germline, CDR1 is SGHTA and CDR2 FQGNSA. DNA of the CDR3: TGTGCCAGCCAAAATTTTGGGGACAGGGGGCTTGGCTACACCTTC. Protein sequence: CASQNFGDRGLGYTF. The whole variable domain, remainder taken from reference TRBV7-2 and TRBJ1-2, is GAGVSQSPSNKVTEKGKDVELRCDPISGHTALYWYRQSLGQGLEFLIYFQGNSAPDKSGLPSDRFSAERTGGSVSTLTIQRTQQEDSAVYLCASQNFGDRGLGYTFGSGTRLTVV.

The chain recombines TRBV27 with TRBJ2-3; D ambiguous. The CDR3 extends over 15 amino acids. V lost 5 bases to trimming and J lost 2 bases, with 14 bases between them. Germline-derived CDR1 and CDR2 are MNHEY and SMNVEV (reference sequence). CDR3 sequence (DNA): TGTGCCAGCAGTCCGCGTACAGCCGTCACAGATACGCAGTATTTT. This codes for CASSPRTAVTDTQYF.

V and J are TRBV5-8 and TRBJ1-1; D remains unclear. V lost 0 bases and J lost 0, with 3 bases in between. Per the germline V gene, CDR1 is SGHTS and CDR2 is YDEGEE. CDR3 size: 13 residues. In DNA form, the CDR3 reads TGTGCCAGCAGCTTGGACATGAACACTGAAGCTTTCTTT. It yields the protein CASSLDMNTEAFF. Full variable domain (rest looked up from reference TRBV5-8 and TRBJ1-1): EAGVTQSPTHLIKTRGQQATLRCSPISGHTSVYWYQQALGLGLQFLLWYDEGEERNRGNFPPRFSGRQFPNYSSELNVNALELEDSALYLCASSLDMNTEAFFGQGTRLTVV.

The chain joins TRBV19 to TRBJ2-3; TRBD2 agrees at 7 bases. V trimming: 7 bases; J trimming: 2 bases; junction bases outside the gene matches: 6. Germline V lookup: CDR1 LNHDA, CDR2 SQIVND (reference sequence). The CDR3 has 14 residues. The CDR3: CASNTLADTDTQYF. As DNA, the CDR3 is TGTGCCAGTAACACCCTAGCGGACACAGATACGCAGTATTTT.

This chain links TRBV7-3 with TRBJ2-1, with TRBD1 as a possible D gene (6 bases). Germline values: CDR1 SGHTA, CDR2 FQGTGA. The CDR3 loop spans 16 amino acids. Between the trimmed V and J ends, which lost 5 bases and 3 bases, there was a span of 17 bases. DNA for the CDR3: TGTGCCAGCAGCCAAGCGGCGTACAGGGTCTACAATGAGCAGTTCTTC. It is translated as CASSQAAYRVYNEQFF.

CDR3 DNA sequence: TGCGCCAGCAGCCAATCCCAGCGGGCGTACAATGAGCAGTTCTTC. Translation gives CASSQSQRAYNEQFF. This chain joins TRBV4-1 and TRBJ2-1, with D maybe TRBD2 (6 bases). CDR1 is MGHRA and CDR2 is YSYEKL in the germline V gene. Trimming removed 2 bases at V and 4 bases at J, with 12 bases between. The CDR3 spans 15 residues.

This clone was observed once. The chain carries TRBV27 and TRBJ2-1; either TRBD1 or TRBD2 may supply D (5 bases each). V was shortened by 3 bases and J by 12 bases, with 12 bases between the two germline ends. CDR1 is MNHEY and CDR2 is SMNVEV in the germline V gene (reference sequence). The length of the CDR3 is 12 residues. CDR3 amino acids: CASSLGPPAQFF. The CDR3 DNA follows: TGTGCCAGCAGTTTGGGACCGCCAGCGCAGTTCTTC.

This clone was counted a single time. The chain carries TRBV4-1 and TRBJ2-2, with 9 nucleotides matching TRBD1. This CDR3 is built from 16 residues. CDR1 and CDR2 (germline): MGHRA, YSYEKL. The junction had 3 bases not matched to a gene; V was cut back by 1 base and J by 3 bases. The CDR3 bases are TGCGCCAGCAGCCAAGGGGACAGGGCTTACACCGGGGAGCTGTTTTTT. This gives the protein CASSQGDRAYTGELFF.

The chain has TRBV2 and TRBJ2-3, with 9 bases that match TRBD2. The CDR3 has 15 residues. The V gene end was trimmed by 7 bases and the J gene end by 0 bases; junction bases not matched to a gene: 5. Germline values: CDR1 SNHLY, CDR2 FYNNEI. DNA for the CDR3: TGTGCCAGCACCGTAGCGGGGGCCAGCACAGATACGCAGTATTTT. Its translation: CASTVAGASTDTQYF.